These 8 T cell receptor beta chains share one sample of origin, sequenced in a study of T-cell memory formation after mild COVID-19. TCRdb passed the 5' RACE reads through MiXCR, listing each CDR3 protein once. The table shows 350,000 to 500,000 distinct CDR3 sequences, with under 20% occurring only once. Material for sequencing was PBMCs or a T cell subset sorted from them (not recorded which). All receptors derive from a man between 18 and 29 years old who had mild COVID-19 (a few samples of this study predate the infection). Cell type and time point are not known.

V usage is TRBV24-1 and J usage is TRBJ2-1; D is possibly TRBD1 (6 bases). Germline-derived CDR1 and CDR2 are KGHDR and SFDVKD. V was clipped by 5 bases and J by 5 bases, with 9 bases between them. This CDR3 is built from 13 residues. CDR3 sequence reads: CATSVTGNNEQFF. The CDR3 nucleotides read TGTGCCACCAGTGTAACAGGGAACAATGAGCAGTTCTTC.

This sequence joins TRBV4-1 and TRBJ1-2, with a possible D match to TRBD1 (6 bases). This CDR3 has 16 amino acids. Germline V gene data show CDR1 as MGHRA and CDR2 as YSYEKL. V lost 1 base and J 4 bases, leaving 16 bases between the germline ends. As DNA, the CDR3 is TGCGCCAGCAGCCAAGCGGCGGGGGCGCTTACCTATGGCTACACCTTC. It yields the protein CASSQAAGALTYGYTF.

This clonotype showed up just a few times. The rearrangement uses TRBV15 and TRBJ2-7, with TRBD1 identical over 9 bases. Trimming at V came to 3 bases and at J to 5 bases, leaving 5 bases not matched to a gene. The CDR3 runs 14 residues. Germline V gene data show CDR1 as LNHNV and CDR2 as YYDKDF (reference sequence). The CDR3 sequence is CATSSRDRDHEQYV. DNA for the CDR3: TGTGCCACCAGCAGCCGGGACAGGGACCACGAGCAGTACGTC.

Only a few counts were recorded for this clonotype. The CDR3 loop is CARTVGGRRRTEAFF. In DNA, the CDR3 is TGTGCCAGGACGGTCGGGGGGCGCCGCCGCACTGAAGCTTTCTTT. The J gene is TRBJ1-1, the V gene TRBV6-5; D possibly corresponds to TRBD1 (6 bases). Germline assignment: CDR1 MNHEY and CDR2 SVGAGI. V was cut by 9 bases and J by 4 bases, with 21 bases left in between. CDR3 length: 15 residues.

This clonotype was recorded a few times. The rearrangement joins TRBV11-1 to TRBJ1-6; D unresolved. Trimming shortened V by 1 base and J by 4 bases, and 11 bases separated the two germline ends. Germline lookup yields CDR1 SGHAT and CDR2 FQDESV (reference sequence). CDR3 size: 16 residues. The chain's CDR3 is CASSLVEDGYNSPLHF. The DNA for the CDR3 is TGTGCCAGCAGCTTAGTGGAGGACGGATATAATTCACCCCTCCACTTT.

The J gene is TRBJ2-5, the V gene TRBV7-9, with TRBD1 as a possible D gene (6 bases). V was clipped by 2 bases and J by 2 bases, with 15 bases between them. Per the germline V gene, CDR1 is SEHNR and CDR2 is FQNEAQ (reference sequence). The CDR3 is 16 residues long. The CDR3 region has the DNA TGTGCCAGCAGCTTATTATCTGGGGGCCCTCAAGAGACCCAGTACTTC. It translates to CASSLLSGGPQETQYF.

The rearrangement uses TRBV12-3 or TRBV12-4 and TRBJ2-1; no clear D. CDR3 length: 14 residues. Trimming removed 3 bases from V and 4 bases from J, with 10 bases in between. CDR3 in amino acids: CASSFGQEYNEQFF. In DNA, the CDR3 is TGTGCCAGCAGTTTCGGGCAGGAGTACAATGAGCAGTTCTTC.

CDR3: CASSPMTEAFF. CDR3 DNA: TGTGCCAGCTCACCCATGACTGAAGCTTTCTTT. This chain uses TRBV18 with TRBJ1-1; D is unclear. There are 11 residues in the CDR3. Trimming stripped 3 bases from V and 5 bases from J, with 4 bases between. The germline V gene encodes CDR1 KGHSH and CDR2 LQKENI.